This T cell receptor (beta chain) was captured by sequencing in a study of blood T cell repertoires in COVID-19. Study-level information: Sources were T cells, B-cell-depleted T cells, or PBMCs; the material itself was cDNA or gDNA.

With 4 bases clipped from V and 4 bases from J, the junction kept 5 bases outside the gene matches. CDR3 length: 14 residues. Germline V gives CDR1 LGHDT, CDR2 YNNKEL (reference sequence). The table came from immunoSEQ multiplex PCR; TCRdb's copy has only in-frame clones and leaves some out. The sample contains some 320,000 clones, about 92% of which appear only once. The chain couples TRBV3-1 (or the pseudogene TRBV3-2) to TRBJ1-2; 8 nucleotides align to TRBD1. The receptor was derived from a man aged 55 to 70 who had recovered from COVID-19. What was sequenced was PBMCs or T cells enriched from blood (not recorded which). The CDR3 is CASSRTGLSYGYTF. The DNA for the CDR3 is TGTGCCAGCAGCCGGACAGGGTTAAGCTATGGCTACACCTTC.